A selection of T cell receptor beta chains follows, all from one sample in a study of T cells after yellow fever vaccination. Each CDR3 protein is one row after TCRdb ran MiXCR on the 5' RACE reads. The sample contains more than 300,000 distinct CDR3 sequences, 9.5% to 12% of which appear only once. The specimen comprised CD4+ T cells sorted from PBMCs, sampled 45 days after the yellow fever booster vaccination. The receptors here all came from a man younger than 35 who received the YFV17D yellow fever vaccine. Each CDR3 is given with its conserved first and last residue. A D gene is named only where the DNA matches it firmly. Clone size, where shown, is once, few, many, or a class for clones that have expanded.

CASSLAGQGWTGELFF,TGCGCCAGCAGCTTGGCCGGACAGGGGTGGACCGGGGAGCTGTTTTTT,TRBJ2-2,few,TRBV5-1,TRBD1
CASTKLPHRDDGYTF,TGTGCCAGCACCAAGTTACCGCACAGGGACGACGGCTACACCTTC,TRBJ1-2,NA,TRBV2,NA
CASSLVYGGGARDTQYF,TGTGCCAGCAGCTTGGTGTACGGCGGGGGGGCTAGAGATACGCAGTATTTT,TRBJ2-3,NA,TRBV5-5,TRBD2
CAWSTGRVNTEAFF,TGTGCCTGGAGTACTGGACGGGTGAACACTGAAGCTTTCTTT,TRBJ1-1,NA,TRBV30,NA
CASREGINNEQFF,TGTGCCAGCAGAGAGGGAATTAACAATGAGCAGTTCTTC,TRBJ2-1,many,TRBV7-2,NA
CASSYDWVGAVDTQYF,TGTGCCAGCAGTTACGACTGGGTGGGGGCGGTAGATACGCAGTATTTT,TRBJ2-3,many,TRBV6-5,NA
CASRGLAALGSQYF,TGTGCCAGCAGGGGACTAGCGGCTCTGGGGTCCCAGTACTTC,TRBJ2-5,NA,TRBV6-5,TRBD2
CASSQGGAPTGELFF,TGTGCCAGCAGCCAAGGGGGGGCGCCGACCGGGGAGCTGTTTTTT,TRBJ2-2,few,TRBV4-2,NA
CASSTTRQVETNEKLFF,TGTGCCAGCAGCACGACTAGACAGGTCGAGACTAATGAAAAACTGTTTTTT,TRBJ1-4,many,TRBV7-9,NA
CASSVLAGGQDTQYF,TGTGCCAGCAGCGTCCTAGCGGGGGGGCAAGATACGCAGTATTTT,TRBJ2-3,few,TRBV9,TRBD2
CASSPRTGQYGYTF,TGTGCCAGCAGTCCCAGGACAGGGCAATATGGCTACACCTTC,TRBJ1-2,few,TRBV12-3/TRBV12-4,TRBD1
CASSPDGTGFNTEAFF,TGTGCCAGTAGTCCGGATGGGACGGGGTTTAACACTGAAGCTTTCTTT,TRBJ1-1,NA,TRBV19,NA
CASGSLGLGQDEQFF,TGTGCCAGTGGCTCACTGGGGCTAGGGCAGGATGAGCAGTTCTTC,TRBJ2-1,many,TRBV28,NA
CSATSGGITDTQYF,TGCAGTGCTACCAGCGGGGGCATCACAGATACGCAGTATTTT,TRBJ2-3,NA,TRBV20-1,TRBD2
CASSRGEGLTQYF,TGTGCCAGCAGCCGCGGGGAAGGCTTGACCCAGTACTTC,TRBJ2-5,NA,TRBV12-3/TRBV12-4,NA
CASSPALVHTQYF,TGTGCCAGCAGCCCAGCCTTGGTCCATACGCAGTATTTT,TRBJ2-3,NA,TRBV28,NA
CASSLAPPGSPLHF,TGCGCCAGCAGCTTGGCCCCCCCCGGTTCACCCCTCCACTTT,TRBJ1-6,few,TRBV5-1,NA
CSAWTESRNNQPQHF,TGCAGTGCTTGGACTGAATCTCGGAACAATCAGCCCCAGCATTTT,TRBJ1-5,few,TRBV20-1,NA
CASSFGRLSEQYF,TGCGCCAGCAGTTTCGGTCGGTTATCCGAGCAGTACTTC,TRBJ2-7,NA,TRBV10-2,NA
CASSVDLGTDTQYF,TGTGCCAGCAGCGTAGACTTGGGCACAGATACGCAGTATTTT,TRBJ2-3,few,TRBV9,NA
CSARDLSRSTNEKLFF,TGCAGTGCTAGAGATCTAAGCAGGTCAACTAATGAAAAACTGTTTTTT,TRBJ1-4,NA,TRBV20-1,NA
CASSERLAGSTTQYF,TGTGCCAGCAGTGAAAGGCTAGCGGGGTCGACGACCCAGTACTTC,TRBJ2-5,many,TRBV2,TRBD2
CASSQDRGGGPMDEQYF,TGTGCCAGCAGCCAAGATCGCGGGGGCGGCCCTATGGACGAGCAGTACTTC,TRBJ2-7,few,TRBV4-2,NA
CATGSWGSTEAFF,TGTGCCACCGGGTCTTGGGGTAGCACTGAAGCTTTCTTT,TRBJ1-1,many,TRBV2,NA
CASSLRGHPGAFF,TGTGCCAGCAGCTTGCGGGGGCACCCAGGAGCTTTCTTT,TRBJ1-1,few,TRBV5-6,NA
CASSLVGQAEDLNTEAFF,TGCGCCAGCAGCTTGGTTGGACAGGCCGAAGACTTGAACACTGAAGCTTTCTTT,TRBJ1-1,few,TRBV5-1,TRBD1
CASSQDLSGALNYGYTF,TGTGCCAGCAGCCAAGATCTTTCGGGGGCGCTTAACTATGGCTACACCTTC,TRBJ1-2,many,TRBV4-2,NA
CASSLARGQANYGYTF,TGTGCCAGCAGTTTAGCCCGCGGACAAGCAAACTATGGCTACACCTTC,TRBJ1-2,many,TRBV12-3/TRBV12-4,NA
CASSLVWGVTEAFF,TGTGCCAGCAGCTTAGTTTGGGGTGTCACTGAAGCTTTCTTT,TRBJ1-1,few,TRBV7-9,NA
CASRLTVGQLYGYTF,TGTGCCAGCAGGCTAACAGTGGGACAGCTCTATGGCTACACCTTC,TRBJ1-2,few,TRBV28,TRBD1
CSARLTGLESGEQYF,TGCAGTGCTAGGCTGACCGGACTAGAATCCGGCGAGCAGTACTTC,TRBJ2-7,NA,TRBV20-1,TRBD2
CASSLPPEGVTQYF,TGTGCCAGCAGCTTACCCCCGGAGGGGGTTACGCAGTATTTT,TRBJ2-3,NA,TRBV7-2,NA
CASSPLGDYTEAFF,TGTGCCAGCTCACCACTCGGGGACTACACTGAAGCTTTCTTT,TRBJ1-1,many,TRBV18,NA
CASTSTVTTEAFF,TGTGCCAGCACCTCCACAGTGACCACTGAAGCTTTCTTT,TRBJ1-1,few,TRBV12-3/TRBV12-4,NA
CASSQVPGDPGELFF,TGCGCCAGCAGCCAAGTGCCAGGGGATCCCGGGGAGCTGTTTTTT,TRBJ2-2,NA,TRBV4-3,NA
CASSFDRGLAGNTIYF,TGTGCCAGCAGTTTCGACAGGGGGCTTGCTGGAAACACCATATATTTT,TRBJ1-3,NA,TRBV6-5,TRBD1
CASSQKGGPSSGNTGELFF,TGTGCCAGCAGCCAAAAAGGGGGACCCTCTAGCGGGAACACCGGGGAGCTGTTTTTT,TRBJ2-2,few,TRBV4-2,NA
CATSDQLNEQFF,TGTGCCACCAGTGACCAGCTCAATGAGCAGTTCTTC,TRBJ2-1,many,TRBV24-1,NA
CSAESGGASEQFF,TGCAGTGCTGAAAGCGGGGGGGCCAGTGAGCAGTTCTTC,TRBJ2-1,NA,TRBV20-1,TRBD2
CASSRGRGLRVPHEGEQYF,TGTGCCAGCAGCCGGGGCCGGGGCCTAAGGGTCCCTCATGAGGGCGAGCAGTACTTC,TRBJ2-7,few,TRBV6-2/TRBV6-3,NA